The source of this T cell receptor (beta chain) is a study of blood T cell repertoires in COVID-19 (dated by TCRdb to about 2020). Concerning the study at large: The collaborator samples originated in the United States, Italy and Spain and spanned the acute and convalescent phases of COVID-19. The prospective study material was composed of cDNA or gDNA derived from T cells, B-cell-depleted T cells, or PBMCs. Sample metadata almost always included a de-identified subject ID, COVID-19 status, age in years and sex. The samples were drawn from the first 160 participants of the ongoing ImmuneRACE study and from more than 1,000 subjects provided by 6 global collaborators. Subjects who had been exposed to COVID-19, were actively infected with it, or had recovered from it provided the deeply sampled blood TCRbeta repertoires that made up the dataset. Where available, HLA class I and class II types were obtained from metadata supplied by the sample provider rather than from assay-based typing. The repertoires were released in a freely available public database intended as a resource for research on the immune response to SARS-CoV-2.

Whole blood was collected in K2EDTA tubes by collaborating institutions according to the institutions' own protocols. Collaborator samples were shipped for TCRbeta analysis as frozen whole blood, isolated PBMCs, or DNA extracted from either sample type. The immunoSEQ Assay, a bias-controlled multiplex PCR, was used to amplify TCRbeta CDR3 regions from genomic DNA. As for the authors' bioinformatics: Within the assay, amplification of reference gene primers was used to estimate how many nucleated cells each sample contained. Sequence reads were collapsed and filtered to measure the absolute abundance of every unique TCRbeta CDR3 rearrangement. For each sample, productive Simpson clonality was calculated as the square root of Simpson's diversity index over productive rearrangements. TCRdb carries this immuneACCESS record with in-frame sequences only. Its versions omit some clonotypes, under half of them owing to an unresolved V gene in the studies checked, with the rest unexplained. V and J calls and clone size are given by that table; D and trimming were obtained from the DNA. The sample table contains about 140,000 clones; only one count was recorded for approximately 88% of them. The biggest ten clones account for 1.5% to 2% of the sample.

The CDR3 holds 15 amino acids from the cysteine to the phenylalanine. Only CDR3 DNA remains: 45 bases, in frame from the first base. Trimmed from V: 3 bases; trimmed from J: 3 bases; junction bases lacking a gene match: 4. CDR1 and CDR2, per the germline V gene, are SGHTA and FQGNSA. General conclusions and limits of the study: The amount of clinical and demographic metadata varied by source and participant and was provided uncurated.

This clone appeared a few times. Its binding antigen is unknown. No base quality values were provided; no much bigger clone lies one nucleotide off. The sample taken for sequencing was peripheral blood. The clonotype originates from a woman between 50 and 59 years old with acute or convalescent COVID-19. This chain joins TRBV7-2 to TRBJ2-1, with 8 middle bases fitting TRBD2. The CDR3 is CASSLSGTSYNEQFF. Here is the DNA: TGTGCCAGCAGCTTGTCCGGGACTAGCTACAATGAGCAGTTCTTC.